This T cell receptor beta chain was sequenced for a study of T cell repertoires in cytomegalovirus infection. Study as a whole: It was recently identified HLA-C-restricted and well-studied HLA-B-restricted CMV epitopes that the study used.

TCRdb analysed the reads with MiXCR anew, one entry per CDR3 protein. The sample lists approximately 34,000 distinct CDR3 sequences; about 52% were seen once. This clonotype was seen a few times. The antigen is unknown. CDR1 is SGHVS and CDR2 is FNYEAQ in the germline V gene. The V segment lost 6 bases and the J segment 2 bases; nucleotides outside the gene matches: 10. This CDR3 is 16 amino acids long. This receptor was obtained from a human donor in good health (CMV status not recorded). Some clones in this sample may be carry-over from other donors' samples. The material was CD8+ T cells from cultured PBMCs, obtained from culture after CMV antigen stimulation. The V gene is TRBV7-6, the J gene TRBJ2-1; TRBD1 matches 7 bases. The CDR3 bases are TGTGCCAGCAGACCACAATCACAGGGGCCCTACAATGAGCAGTTCTTC. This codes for CASRPQSQGPYNEQFF.